Listed here is a single T cell receptor (beta chain). Its antigen is currently unknown. The sample contains more than one DNA sequence encoding this CDR3. Sequencing used immunoSEQ multiplex PCR; TCRdb keeps in-frame clones, though not all of them. This repertoire shows 98,000 or so clones, roughly 89% found once; its top ten account for just under 0.35%. This specimen comes from a study of Tregs in tolerant kidney transplant recipients. General study results and limits: Some patients' samples used different primers over time, so nucleotide sequences weren't comparable. Expanding Tregs on activated donor B cells appeared to best identify donor-specific TCRbeta clones.

Unstimulated regulatory T cells (CD4+CD25+CD127-), CD4+CD25- non-regulatory cells, CD4 and CD8 cells were FACS-sorted from thawed PBMCs. CDR1 is MNHNS, CDR2 SASEGT, per germline. The CDR3 spans 13 residues. Trimming shortened V by 2 bases and J by 1 base, and 5 bases separated the two germline ends. V is TRBV6-1 and J is TRBJ1-1; TRBD1 might be the D (5 bases). The clonotype originates from a human donor who received a combined kidney and bone marrow transplant. Source: CD4+ T cells from blood, taken before the transplant. In nucleotides, the CDR3 is TGTGCCAGCAGTGAACAGGGGAACACTGAAGCTTTCTTT. Translating it yields CASSEQGNTEAFF.